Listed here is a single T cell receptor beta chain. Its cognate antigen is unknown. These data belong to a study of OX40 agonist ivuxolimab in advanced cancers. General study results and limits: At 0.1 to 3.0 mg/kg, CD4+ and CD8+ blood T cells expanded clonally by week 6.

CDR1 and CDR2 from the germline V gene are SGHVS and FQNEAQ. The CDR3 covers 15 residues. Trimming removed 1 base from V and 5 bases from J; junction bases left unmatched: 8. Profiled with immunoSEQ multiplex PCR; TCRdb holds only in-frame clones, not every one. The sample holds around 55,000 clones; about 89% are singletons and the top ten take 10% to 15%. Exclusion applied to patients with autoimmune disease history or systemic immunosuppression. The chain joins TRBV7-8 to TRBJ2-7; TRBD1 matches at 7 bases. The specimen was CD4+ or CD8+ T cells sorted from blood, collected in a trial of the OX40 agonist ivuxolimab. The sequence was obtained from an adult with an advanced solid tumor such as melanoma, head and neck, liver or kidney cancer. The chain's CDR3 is CASSLGLDRDDEQYF. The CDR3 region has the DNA TGTGCCAGCAGCTTAGGCCTCGACAGGGACGACGAGCAGTACTTC.